The subject of this entry is one TCR beta chain. V lost 4 bases to trimming and J lost 0 bases, with 10 bases between them. Germline CDR1 and CDR2: LNHDA and SQIVND (reference sequence). The CDR3 sequence is 15 residues long. These data come from a study of cytomegalovirus exposure and HLA in healthy donors. The PCR used 60 Vbeta and 13 Jbeta primers. Libraries were prepared by immunoSEQ multiplex PCR; TCRdb keeps only in-frame clonotypes and omits some of them. The table lists 150,000 to 200,000 clones, about 77% of them singletons, with about 6% in the top ten. The material sequenced was PBMCs. This TCR came from a woman younger than 45 in good health and CMV-seropositive. V usage is TRBV19 and J usage is TRBJ2-1, with D maybe TRBD1 (5 bases). Here the CDR3 DNA reads TGTGCCAGTAGTAGACAGTGGAGCTCCTACAATGAGCAGTTCTTC. Its translation: CASSRQWSSYNEQFF.